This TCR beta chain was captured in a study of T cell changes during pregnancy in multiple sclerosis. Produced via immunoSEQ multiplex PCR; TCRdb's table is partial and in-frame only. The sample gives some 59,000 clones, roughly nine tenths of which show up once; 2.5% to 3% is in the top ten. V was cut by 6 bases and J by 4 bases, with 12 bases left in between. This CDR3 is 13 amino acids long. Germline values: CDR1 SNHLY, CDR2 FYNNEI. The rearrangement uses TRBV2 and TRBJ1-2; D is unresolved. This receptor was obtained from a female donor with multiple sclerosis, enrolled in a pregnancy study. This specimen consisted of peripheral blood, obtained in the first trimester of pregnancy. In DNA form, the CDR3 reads TGTGCCAGCAGGGAGTACGCCTTCTATGGCTACACCTTC. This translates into CASREYAFYGYTF.